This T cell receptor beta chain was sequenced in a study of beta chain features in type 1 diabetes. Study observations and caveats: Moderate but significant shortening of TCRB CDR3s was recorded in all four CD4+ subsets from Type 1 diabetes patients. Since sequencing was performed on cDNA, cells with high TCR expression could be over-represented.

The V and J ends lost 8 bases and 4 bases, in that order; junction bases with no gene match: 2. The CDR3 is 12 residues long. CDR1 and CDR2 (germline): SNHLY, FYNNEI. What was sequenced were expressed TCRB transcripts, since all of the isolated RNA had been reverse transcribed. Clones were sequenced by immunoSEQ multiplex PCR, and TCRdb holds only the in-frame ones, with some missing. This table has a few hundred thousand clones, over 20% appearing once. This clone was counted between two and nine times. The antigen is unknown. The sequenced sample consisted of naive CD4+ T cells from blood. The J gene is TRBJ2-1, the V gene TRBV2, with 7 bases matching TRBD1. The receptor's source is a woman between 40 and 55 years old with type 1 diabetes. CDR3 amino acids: CASGQDYNEQFF. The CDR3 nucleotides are TGTGCCAGCGGACAGGATTACAATGAGCAGTTCTTC.